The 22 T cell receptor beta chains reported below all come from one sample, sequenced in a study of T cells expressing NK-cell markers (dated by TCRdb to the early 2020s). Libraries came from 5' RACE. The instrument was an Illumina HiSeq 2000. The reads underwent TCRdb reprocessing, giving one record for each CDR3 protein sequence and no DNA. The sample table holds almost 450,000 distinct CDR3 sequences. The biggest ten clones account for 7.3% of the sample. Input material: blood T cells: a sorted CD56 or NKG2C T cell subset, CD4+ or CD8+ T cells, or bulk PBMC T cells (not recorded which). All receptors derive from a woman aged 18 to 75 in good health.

The CDR3 loop reads CASSSATDNTGELFF. V and J are TRBV5-1 and TRBJ2-2; the TRBD1 assignment by TCRdb is unverifiable without DNA. Germline V CDR1 and CDR2: SGHRS, YFSETQ. The length of the CDR3 is 15 residues.

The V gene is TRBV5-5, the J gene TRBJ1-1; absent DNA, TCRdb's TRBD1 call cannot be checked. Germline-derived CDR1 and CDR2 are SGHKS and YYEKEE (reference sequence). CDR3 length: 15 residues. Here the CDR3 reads CASSLWAGENTEAFF.

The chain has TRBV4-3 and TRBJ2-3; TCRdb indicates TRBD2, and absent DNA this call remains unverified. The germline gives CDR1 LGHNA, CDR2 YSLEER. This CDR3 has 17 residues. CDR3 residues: CASSPTPIAGSTDTQYF.

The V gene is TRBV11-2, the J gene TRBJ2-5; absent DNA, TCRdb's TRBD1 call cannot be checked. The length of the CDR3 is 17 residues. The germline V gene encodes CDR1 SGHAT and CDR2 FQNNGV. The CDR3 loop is CASSLDGRKPYQETQYF.

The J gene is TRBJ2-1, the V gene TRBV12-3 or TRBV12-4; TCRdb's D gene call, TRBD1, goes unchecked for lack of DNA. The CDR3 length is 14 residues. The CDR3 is CASSLVYRVGEQFF.

The CDR3 here is CASSLVDFTDTQYF. V gene TRBV11-2 combines with J gene TRBJ2-3. Germline V lookup: CDR1 SGHAT, CDR2 FQNNGV. This CDR3 has 14 amino acids.

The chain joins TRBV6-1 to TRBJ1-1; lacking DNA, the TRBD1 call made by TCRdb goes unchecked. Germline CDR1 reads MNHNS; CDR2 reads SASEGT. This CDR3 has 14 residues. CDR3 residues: CASSANRGLSEAFF.

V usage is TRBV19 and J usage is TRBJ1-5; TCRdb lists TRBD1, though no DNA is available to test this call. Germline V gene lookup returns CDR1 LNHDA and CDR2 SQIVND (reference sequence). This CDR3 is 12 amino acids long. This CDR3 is CASQQGYQPQHF.

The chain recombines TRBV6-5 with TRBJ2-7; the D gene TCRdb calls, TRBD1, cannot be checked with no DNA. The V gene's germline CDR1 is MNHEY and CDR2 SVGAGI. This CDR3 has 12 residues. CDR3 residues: CASRDTSYEQYF.

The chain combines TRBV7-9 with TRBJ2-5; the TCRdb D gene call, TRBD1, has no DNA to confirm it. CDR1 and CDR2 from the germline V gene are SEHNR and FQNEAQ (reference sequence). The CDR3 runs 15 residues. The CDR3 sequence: CASSKGRSDQETQYF.

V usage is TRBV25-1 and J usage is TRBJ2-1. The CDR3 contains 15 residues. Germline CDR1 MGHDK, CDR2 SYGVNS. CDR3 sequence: CASRDAGRLYNEQFF.

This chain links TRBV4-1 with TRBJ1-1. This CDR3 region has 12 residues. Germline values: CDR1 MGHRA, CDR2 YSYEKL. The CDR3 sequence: CASVGPSVRAFF.

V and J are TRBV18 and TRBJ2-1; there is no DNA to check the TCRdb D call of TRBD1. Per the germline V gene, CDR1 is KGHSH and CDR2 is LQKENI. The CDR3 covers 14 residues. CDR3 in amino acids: CASGPRAGNNEQFF. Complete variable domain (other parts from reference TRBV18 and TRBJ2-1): NAGVMQNPRHLVRRRGQEARLRCSPMKGHSHVYWYRQLPEEGLKFMVYLQKENIIDESGMPKERFSAEFPKEGPSILRIQQVVRGDSAAYFCASGPRAGNNEQFFGPGTRLTVL.

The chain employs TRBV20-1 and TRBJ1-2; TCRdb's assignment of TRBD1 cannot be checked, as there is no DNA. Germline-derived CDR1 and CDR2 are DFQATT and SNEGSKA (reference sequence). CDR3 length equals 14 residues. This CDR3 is CSTRYNREYYGYTF.

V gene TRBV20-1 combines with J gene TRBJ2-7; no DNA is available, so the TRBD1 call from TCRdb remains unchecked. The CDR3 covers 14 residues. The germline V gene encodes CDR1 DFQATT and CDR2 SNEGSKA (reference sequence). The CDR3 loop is CSATSRTGSYEQYF.

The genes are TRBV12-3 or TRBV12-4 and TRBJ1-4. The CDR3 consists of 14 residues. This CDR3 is CASRAGALNEKLFF.

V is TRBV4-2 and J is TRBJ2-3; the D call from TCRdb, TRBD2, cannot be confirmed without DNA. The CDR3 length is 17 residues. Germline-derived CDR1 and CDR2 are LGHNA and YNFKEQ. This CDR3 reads CASSQSVAGGPADTQYF.

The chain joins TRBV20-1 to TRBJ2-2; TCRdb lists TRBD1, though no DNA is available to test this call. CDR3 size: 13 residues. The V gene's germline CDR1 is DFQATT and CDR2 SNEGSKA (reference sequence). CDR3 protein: CSASRTDTGELFF.

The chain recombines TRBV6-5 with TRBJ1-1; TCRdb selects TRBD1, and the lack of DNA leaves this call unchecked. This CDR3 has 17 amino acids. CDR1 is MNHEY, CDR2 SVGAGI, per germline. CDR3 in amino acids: CASSYSRQGVYSTEAFF.

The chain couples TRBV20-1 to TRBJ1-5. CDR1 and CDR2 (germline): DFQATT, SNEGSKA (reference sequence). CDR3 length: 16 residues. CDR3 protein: CSAWGQRIYSNQPQHF.

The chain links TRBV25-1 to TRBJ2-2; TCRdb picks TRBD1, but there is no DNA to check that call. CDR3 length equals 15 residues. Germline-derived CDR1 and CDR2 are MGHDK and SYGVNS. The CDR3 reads CASSKGQGTTGELFF.

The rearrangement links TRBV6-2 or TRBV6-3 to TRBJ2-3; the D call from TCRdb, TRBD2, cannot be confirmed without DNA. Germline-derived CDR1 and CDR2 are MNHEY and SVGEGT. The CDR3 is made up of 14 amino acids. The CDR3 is CASSSRRELDTQYF.